This passage covers 12 T cell receptor beta chains from one sample sequenced in a study of PD-L1 blockade in urothelial cancer. Only in-frame clones appear in the TCRdb table, and some are missing; sequencing was by immunoSEQ multiplex PCR. The top ten hold 8.4% of the sample, which has 75,000 to 100,000 clones, 70% to 90% seen once. Described time point: peripheral blood 6 weeks after treatment start. Sequenced material: PBMCs, taken around atezolizumab (anti-PD-L1) treatment. These TCRs come from a man aged 65-85 years with urothelial cancer.

This clone was seen once. The chain is built from TRBV9 and TRBJ2-7; 8 bases are a match to TRBD2. Per the germline V gene, CDR1 is SGDLS and CDR2 is YYNGEE. Losses at the gene ends were 4 bases for V and 3 bases for J; bases not matched to a gene: 9. This CDR3 comprises 15 residues. CDR3 sequence (DNA): TGTGCCAGCAGCTTACTAGCGGAAGACCTCTACGAGCAGTACTTC. Its protein is CASSLLAEDLYEQYF.

This chain connects TRBV10-3 to TRBJ1-4; D ambiguous. The CDR3 totals 14 residues. The ends were cut back, 11 bases at V and 8 bases at J, with 21 bases in the middle. The germline CDR1 and CDR2 sequences are ENHRY and SYGVKD. Here the CDR3 reads CAARSGDRGEKLFF. The DNA of the CDR3 is TGTGCCGCCCGCAGCGGGGATCGGGGAGAAAAACTGTTTTTT.

The chain carries TRBV10-1 and TRBJ1-1; D not resolved. Germline CDR1 WNHNN, CDR2 SYGVQD (reference sequence). CDR3 length equals 15 residues. Between the trimmed V and J ends, which lost 0 bases and 0 bases, there was a span of 8 bases. The CDR3 DNA reads as TGCGCCAGCAGTGAGTCGAGAACGGTGAACACTGAAGCTTTCTTT. This encodes CASSESRTVNTEAFF.

V is TRBV2 and J is TRBJ2-3; 8 bases are a match to TRBD2. The V and J ends lost 7 bases and 0 bases, in that order; junction bases with no gene match: 9. The germline V gene encodes CDR1 SNHLY and CDR2 FYNNEI. The CDR3 spans 16 residues. CDR3 DNA: TGTGCCAGCAACCGGGGGGGGCCCTCTAGCACAGATACGCAGTATTTT. This sequence encodes CASNRGGPSSTDTQYF.

This clone has only a few counts. The chain has TRBV18 and TRBJ2-7, with 10 positions matching TRBD2. The CDR3 extends over 14 amino acids. With 3 bases clipped from V and 6 bases from J, the junction kept 5 bases outside the gene matches. CDR1 KGHSH and CDR2 LQKENI come from the germline V gene. CDR3 in DNA: TGTGCCAGCTCACCGGGGACTAGCGAGAGCGAGCAGTACTTC. Its protein is CASSPGTSESEQYF.

The chain joins TRBV7-9 to TRBJ1-2; D gene ambiguous. The germline CDR1 and CDR2 sequences are SEHNR and FQNEAQ (reference sequence). This CDR3 spans 15 amino acids. Trimming shortened V by 4 bases and J by 7 bases, and 19 bases separated the two germline ends. The CDR3 DNA sequence: TGTGCCAGCAGCTCCACTCTTGCCTCCTCGGTTGGCTACACCTTC. The encoded protein is CASSSTLASSVGYTF.

The CDR3 nucleotides are TGTGCCAGCAGCTTGGCCGTGGGAGGGAACACTGAAGCTTTCTTT. Translating gives CASSLAVGGNTEAFF. This chain uses TRBV5-6 with TRBJ1-1, with D uncertain. The CDR3 runs to 15 residues. Germline V gives CDR1 SGHDT, CDR2 YYEEEE. V lost 0 bases and J 1 base, leaving 10 bases between the germline ends.

The chain recombines TRBV5-1 with TRBJ1-6; D remains unclear. CDR3 length: 15 residues. The V end was cut by 5 bases, the J end by 0 bases, with 9 bases between. Per germline, CDR1 SGHRS and CDR2 YFSETQ. In DNA form, the CDR3 reads TGCGCCAGCAGTGTGACAAGCTCCTATAATTCACCCCTCCACTTT. It codes for CASSVTSSYNSPLHF.

This chain links TRBV5-5 with TRBJ2-1; 12 bases are shared with TRBD2. The germline gives CDR1 SGHKS, CDR2 YYEKEE (reference sequence). This CDR3 has 15 residues. Unmatched junction bases numbered 7, after V lost 0 bases and J lost 12 bases. The CDR3 DNA reads as TGTGCCAGCAGCTTGGTGGCTAGCGGGGGGGTATCGCAGTTCTTC. Translating it yields CASSLVASGGVSQFF.

This chain links TRBV7-6 with TRBJ2-7; 10 bases line up with TRBD1. Losses at the gene ends were 5 bases for V and 5 bases for J; bases not matched to a gene: 6. The CDR3 covers 14 residues. The germline CDR1 and CDR2 sequences are SGHVS and FNYEAQ. Here the CDR3 DNA reads TGTGCCAGCAGCAGCCCGACAGGGGGCGACGAGCAGTACTTC. Its protein product is CASSSPTGGDEQYF.

This sequence joins TRBV7-8 and TRBJ1-1; possible D gene TRBD1, 6 bases. Trimming removed 5 bases from V and 0 bases from J, with 13 bases in between. The germline gives CDR1 SGHVS, CDR2 FQNEAQ. This CDR3 spans 15 amino acids. For the CDR3, the DNA is TGTGCCAGCAGCACATCGGGACAACTGAACACTGAAGCTTTCTTT. Encoded protein: CASSTSGQLNTEAFF.

This clone was seen only once. The chain couples TRBV7-9 to TRBJ2-1, with TRBD1 matching 9 bases. The CDR3 is 14 residues long. V was pared by 3 bases and J by 7 bases, with 4 bases of the junction left unmatched. Germline assignment: CDR1 SEHNR and CDR2 FQNEAQ (reference sequence). The CDR3 DNA reads TGTGCCAGCAGCTTTGGACAGGGGAATAATGAGCAGTTCTTC. Translation: CASSFGQGNNEQFF.